These 24 T cell receptor beta chains were sequenced from one sample in a study of OX40 agonist ivuxolimab in advanced cancers. Assay used: immunoSEQ multiplex PCR; TCRdb lists only in-frame clones, some missing. This sample has over 85,000 clones, with around 92% found just once. This sample comprised CD4+ or CD8+ T cells sorted from blood, obtained in a trial of the OX40 agonist ivuxolimab. Receptors originate from an adult with an advanced solid tumor such as melanoma, head and neck, liver or kidney cancer.

The V and J genes are TRBV12-5 and TRBJ2-5; D unresolved. The V gene lost 3 bases and the J gene lost 5 bases, with 4 bases spanning the gap. Germline V lookup: CDR1 LGHNT, CDR2 FRNRAP. The CDR3 covers 11 residues. CDR3 sequence (DNA): TGTGCTAGTGGTTTTGGGGAGACCCAGTACTTC. It translates to CASGFGETQYF.

The CDR3 here is CASTWDPSTDTQYF. The DNA of the CDR3 is TGTGCCAGCACATGGGACCCAAGCACAGATACGCAGTATTTT. V is TRBV6-1 and J is TRBJ2-3; D tentatively fits TRBD1 or TRBD2 (5 bases each). Germline CDR1 reads MNHNS; CDR2 reads SASEGT. Between the trimmed V and J ends, which lost 7 bases and 0 bases, there was a span of 11 bases. The CDR3 covers 14 residues.

CDR3: CASSSPVVVFGITNEKLFF. The DNA for the CDR3 is TGTGCCAGCAGCTCCCCTGTCGTCGTTTTTGGCATAACTAATGAAAAACTGTTTTTT. V usage is TRBV11-3 and J usage is TRBJ1-4; D not certain. Trimming took off 4 bases at V and 1 base at J, with 22 bases between the two ends. Germline lookup yields CDR1 SGHNT and CDR2 YENEEA. This CDR3 region has 19 residues.

V is TRBV7-2 and J is TRBJ1-2; D is unresolved. CDR3 size: 15 residues. The germline gives CDR1 SGHTA, CDR2 FQGNSA. Trimming removed 3 bases at V and 4 bases at J, with 15 bases between. The CDR3 loop reads CASSFSTVLSYGYTF. CDR3 bases: TGTGCCAGCAGCTTTTCTACAGTTCTGTCCTATGGCTACACCTTC.

The chain uses TRBV15 and TRBJ2-3, with 11 bases matching TRBD1. Germline trimming cut 5 bases from V and 8 bases from J; bases unmatched to any gene: 12. Germline CDR1 LNHNV, CDR2 YYDKDF (reference sequence). The CDR3 spans 16 residues. CDR3 coding DNA: TGTGCCACCAGCTCCAGAACGGGACAGGGGGTCGGTACGCAGTATTTT. Encoded protein: CATSSRTGQGVGTQYF.

The chain joins TRBV7-9 to TRBJ2-7, with D perhaps TRBD1 (5 bases). Trimming pared 8 bases from V and 3 bases from J, leaving 14 bases between. Germline V gives CDR1 SEHNR, CDR2 FQNEAQ (reference sequence). The length of the CDR3 is 13 residues. The CDR3 spells CASGSVGLYEQYF. The CDR3 DNA follows: TGTGCCAGCGGTTCGGTGGGGCTCTACGAGCAGTACTTC.

This clone was recorded once. The gene calls are TRBV6-5 and TRBJ2-7, with unresolved D. This CDR3 has 10 amino acids. Germline V lookup: CDR1 MNHEY, CDR2 SVGAGI. V lost 5 bases and J 3 bases, leaving 2 bases between the germline ends. CDR3 protein: CASSDYEQYF. DNA for the CDR3: TGTGCCAGCAGTGACTACGAGCAGTACTTC.

This sequence joins TRBV28 and TRBJ1-5, with D maybe TRBD1 (5 bases). The CDR3 runs to 15 residues. Trimming stripped 2 bases from V and 4 bases from J, with 12 bases between. From germline, CDR1 is MDHEN and CDR2 SYDVKM. This chain's CDR3 is CASSLVRDLNQPQHF. The CDR3 DNA reads TGTGCCAGCAGTTTAGTCAGGGACTTAAATCAGCCCCAGCATTTT.

This clone was detected only a few times. V gene TRBV9 combines with J gene TRBJ1-5; no firm D call. This CDR3 comprises 13 residues. Germline V gives CDR1 SGDLS, CDR2 YYNGEE. The ends were cut back, 0 bases at V and 3 bases at J, with 4 bases in the middle. CDR3 sequence reads: CASSVDVNQPQHF. The CDR3 region has the DNA TGTGCCAGCAGCGTAGACGTCAATCAGCCCCAGCATTTT.

V and J are TRBV7-3 and TRBJ2-3, with TRBD2 matching 10 bases. The CDR3 has 15 amino acids. V shed 5 bases, J shed 3 bases, and the junction held 5 bases outside the gene matches. Germline V gives CDR1 SGHTA, CDR2 FQGTGA. The CDR3 region is CASSPGLALTDTQYF. CDR3 nucleotide sequence: TGTGCCAGCAGCCCGGGACTAGCGTTGACAGATACGCAGTATTTT. The whole variable domain, remainder taken from reference TRBV7-3 and TRBJ2-3, is GAGVSQTPSNKVTEKGKYVELRCDPISGHTALYWYRQSLGQGPEFLIYFQGTGAADDSGLPNDRFFAVRPEGSVSTLKIQRTERGDSAVYLCASSPGLALTDTQYFGPGTRLTVL.

This chain connects TRBV6-5 to TRBJ1-5; 7 bases are a match to TRBD1. CDR1 is MNHEY and CDR2 is SVGAGI in the germline V gene. V was clipped by 1 base and J by 7 bases; unmatched bases: 4. The CDR3 is 14 amino acids. This chain's CDR3 is CASSYLQGMQPQHF. CDR3 in DNA: TGTGCCAGCAGTTACTTACAGGGGATGCAGCCCCAGCATTTT.

V and J are TRBV29-1 and TRBJ1-1; 9 bases are shared with TRBD1. The CDR3 consists of 14 residues. Unmatched junction bases numbered 6, after V lost 5 bases and J lost 2 bases. From germline, CDR1 is SQVTM and CDR2 ANQGSEA. This chain's CDR3 is CSVLQGAGNTEAFF. For the CDR3, the DNA is TGCAGCGTTTTACAGGGGGCAGGAAACACTGAAGCTTTCTTT.

The chain has TRBV19 and TRBJ1-5, with D unclear. This CDR3 comprises 15 residues. V dropped 2 bases and J dropped 2 bases, with 10 bases sitting between them. Germline CDR1 is LNHDA and CDR2 is SQIVND (reference sequence). Written as DNA, the CDR3 is TGTGCCAGTAGTATACGGGGAATTGGCAATCAGCCCCAGCATTTT. It encodes CASSIRGIGNQPQHF. Variable domain in full (rest from reference TRBV19 and TRBJ1-5): DGGITQSPKYLFRKEGQNVTLSCEQNLNHDAMYWYRQDPGQGLRLIYYSQIVNDFQKGDIAEGYSVSREKKESFPLTVTSAQKNPTAFYLCASSIRGIGNQPQHFGDGTRLSIL.

J is TRBJ2-7 and V is TRBV4-3; D gene uncertain. V was pared by 4 bases and J by 0 bases, with 19 bases between. The CDR3 is 17 residues long. Germline V gene data show CDR1 as LGHNA and CDR2 as YSLEER. CDR3 sequence reads: CASSLWTGSQSSYEQYF. CDR3 nucleotides: TGCGCCAGCAGCCTATGGACGGGCAGTCAGAGCTCCTACGAGCAGTACTTC.

CDR3 protein: CASSQTTEETQYF. The CDR3 nucleotides read TGTGCCAGCTCACAAACAACCGAAGAGACCCAGTACTTC. The chain has TRBV18 and TRBJ2-5; D gene uncertain. The CDR3 covers 13 residues. The germline V gene encodes CDR1 KGHSH and CDR2 LQKENI. Trimming left V 4 bases short and J 3 bases short, with 9 bases between.

The rearrangement links TRBV28 to TRBJ2-7, with TRBD1 matching 10 bases. The germline gives CDR1 MDHEN, CDR2 SYDVKM. The CDR3 runs 15 residues. Trimming took 7 bases from V and 2 from J; bases not matched to a gene: 8. The CDR3 protein is CASTDSGQGTYEQYF. CDR3 coding DNA: TGTGCCAGCACTGACTCGGGACAGGGGACCTACGAGCAGTACTTC.

The rearrangement uses TRBV4-3 and TRBJ1-3; D is possibly TRBD1 (6 bases). The V end lost 0 bases, the J end lost 7 bases, and 19 bases lay between the germline ends. The CDR3 spans 17 residues. Germline V gives CDR1 LGHNA, CDR2 YSLEER. The CDR3 nucleotides are TGCGCCAGCAGCCAAGAAAGTATCCCTGGGGGGGGCAACACCATATATTTT. It specifies CASSQESIPGGGNTIYF.

The rearrangement links TRBV4-2 to TRBJ2-3; D is possibly TRBD2 (5 bases). There are 14 residues in the CDR3. V gave up 2 bases and J gave up 0 bases, with 6 bases separating them. Per germline, CDR1 LGHNA and CDR2 YNFKEQ. The DNA of the CDR3 is TGTGCCAGCAGCCAATGGACTAGCACAGATACGCAGTATTTT. Its protein product is CASSQWTSTDTQYF.

The V gene is TRBV18, the J gene TRBJ2-2, with no clear D. Germline V CDR1 and CDR2: KGHSH, LQKENI. CDR3 size: 17 residues. With 0 bases removed from V and 1 base from J, the gap between germline ends came to 12 bases. The CDR3 DNA sequence: TGTGCCAGCTCACCACCGGGCAGCCTTCGGAACACCGGGGAGCTGTTTTTT. Its translation: CASSPPGSLRNTGELFF.

As for this clone: Other nucleotide sequences in the sample specify the same CDR3. This chain's CDR3 is CASSPPRGDEQYF. In DNA, the CDR3 is TGCGCCAGCAGCCCACCCCGGGGGGACGAGCAGTACTTC. This rearrangement joins TRBV10-1 to TRBJ2-7, with TRBD2 identical over 7 bases. This CDR3 has 13 amino acids. The ends lost 6 bases at V and 5 bases at J; junction bases unmatched: 7. Germline V lookup: CDR1 WNHNN, CDR2 SYGVQD (reference sequence).

V usage is TRBV12-5 and J usage is TRBJ2-5; the D gene is possibly TRBD2 (6 bases). The CDR3 is 14 amino acids. Germline V gene data show CDR1 as LGHNT and CDR2 as FRNRAP. The V end was cut by 5 bases, the J end by 4 bases, with 14 bases between. The CDR3 coding sequence is TGTGCTAGTGGTCCCGGGAGTTCTTCAGAGACCCAGTACTTC. Translating it yields CASGPGSSSETQYF.

The chain recombines TRBV19 with TRBJ2-1; 8 positions agree with TRBD2. Per germline, CDR1 LNHDA and CDR2 SQIVND (reference sequence). CDR3 length: 15 residues. With 3 bases clipped from V and 5 bases from J, the junction kept 6 bases outside the gene matches. The CDR3 DNA is TGTGCCAGTAGTATCGGGACTAGGGTCAACAATGAGCAGTTCTTC. Protein: CASSIGTRVNNEQFF.

The chain uses TRBV6-1 and TRBJ2-7, with 7 bases fitting TRBD2. Trimming cost V 1 base and J 4 bases; bases outside gene matches: 28. This CDR3 is 22 amino acids long. Germline CDR1 MNHNS, CDR2 SASEGT. For the CDR3, the DNA is TGTGCCAGCAGTGAAGAAGAAGAAGGATGGGGTGTTTTGGTGACTAGCCAATACGAGCAGTACGTC. Protein sequence: CASSEEEEGWGVLVTSQYEQYV.

This chain connects TRBV6-6 to TRBJ1-3; D is unclear. V gave up 5 bases and J gave up 0 bases, with 14 bases separating them. CDR1 and CDR2 (germline): MNHNY, SVGAGI (reference sequence). The CDR3 consists of 16 residues. The CDR3 region is CASSALGFLSGNTIYF. CDR3 in DNA: TGTGCCAGCAGTGCCCTGGGGTTCCTCTCTGGAAACACCATATATTTT.